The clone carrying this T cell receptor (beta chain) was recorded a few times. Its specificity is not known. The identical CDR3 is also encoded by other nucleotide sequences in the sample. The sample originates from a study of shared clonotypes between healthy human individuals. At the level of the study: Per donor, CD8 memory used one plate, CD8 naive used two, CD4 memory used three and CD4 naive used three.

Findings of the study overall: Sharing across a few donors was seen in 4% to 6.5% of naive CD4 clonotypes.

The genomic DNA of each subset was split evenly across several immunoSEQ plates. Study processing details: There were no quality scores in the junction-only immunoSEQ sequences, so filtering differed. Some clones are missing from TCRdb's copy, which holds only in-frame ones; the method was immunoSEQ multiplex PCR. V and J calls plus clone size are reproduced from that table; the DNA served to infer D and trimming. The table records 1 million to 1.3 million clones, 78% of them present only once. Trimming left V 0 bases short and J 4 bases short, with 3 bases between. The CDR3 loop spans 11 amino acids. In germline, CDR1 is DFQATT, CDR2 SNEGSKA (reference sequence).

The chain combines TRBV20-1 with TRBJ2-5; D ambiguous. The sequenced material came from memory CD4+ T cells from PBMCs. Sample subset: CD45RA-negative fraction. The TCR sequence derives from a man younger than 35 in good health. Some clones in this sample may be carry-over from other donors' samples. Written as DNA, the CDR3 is TGCAGTGCTAGAGATCGAGAGACCCAGTACTTC. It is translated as CSARDRETQYF.